This entry lists 23 T cell receptor beta chains sequenced from one sample in a study of T cell responses to AZD1222 COVID-19 vaccine. This table comes from immunoSEQ multiplex PCR, and its TCRdb copy is limited to in-frame clones, with some not included. The data contain more than 110,000 clones, around 92% of them seen just once; the ten biggest clones take up about 3.5%. The input for sequencing was peripheral blood, taken 28 days after the second AZD1222 dose. These receptors all stem from an adult who received the AZD1222 COVID-19 vaccine.

A single count supports this clone. The chain links TRBV28 to TRBJ1-1; no clear D gene. V was clipped by 5 bases and J by 1 base, with 8 bases between them. The CDR3 runs to 13 residues. Germline CDR1 MDHEN, CDR2 SYDVKM. CDR3: CASSLERNTEAFF. The CDR3 DNA reads TGTGCCAGCAGTCTCGAACGGAACACTGAAGCTTTCTTT. Together with reference TRBV28 and TRBJ1-1, the CDR3 gives the full variable domain: DVKVTQSSRYLVKRTGEKVFLECVQDMDHENMFWYRQDPGLGLRLIYFSYDVKMKEKGDIPEGYSVSREKKERFSLILESASTNQTSMYLCASSLERNTEAFFGQGTRLTVV.

The chain combines TRBV27 with TRBJ2-3; 11 bases align to TRBD2. The CDR3 totals 17 residues. Germline values: CDR1 MNHEY, CDR2 SMNVEV (reference sequence). Trimming at V came to 3 bases and at J to 4 bases, leaving 9 bases not matched to a gene. The DNA for the CDR3 is TGTGCCAGCAGTTTGGGTAGCGGGAGGGCCCCCCCAGATACGCAGTATTTT. It codes for CASSLGSGRAPPDTQYF.

This chain joins TRBV2 and TRBJ2-7; 8 nucleotides agree with TRBD1. The ends lost 6 bases at V and 2 bases at J; junction bases unmatched: 12. Germline V gene lookup returns CDR1 SNHLY and CDR2 FYNNEI. The CDR3 is 16 amino acids. The CDR3 protein is CASSPQGQGEAYEQYF. The DNA for the CDR3 is TGTGCCAGCAGCCCCCAAGGACAGGGCGAGGCCTACGAGCAGTACTTC.

This rearrangement joins TRBV23-1 to TRBJ2-7; 9 nucleotides match TRBD2. TRBV23-1 carries the ORF label, with uncertain function. The CDR3 contains 14 residues. The V gene end was trimmed by 4 bases and the J gene end by 2 bases; junction bases not matched to a gene: 3. The CDR3 here is CASSRREGPYEQYF. Written as DNA, the CDR3 is TGCGCCAGCAGTCGGCGGGAGGGCCCCTACGAGCAGTACTTC.

V and J are TRBV18 and TRBJ1-3, with D maybe TRBD1 (6 bases). The CDR3 contains 14 residues. Germline-derived CDR1 and CDR2 are KGHSH and LQKENI. Trimming pared 6 bases from V and 2 bases from J, leaving 11 bases between. CDR3 DNA: TGTGCCAGCTCGCCCTCAGGGGCTGGAAACACCATATATTTT. This gives the protein CASSPSGAGNTIYF. Together with reference TRBV18 and TRBJ1-3, the CDR3 gives the full variable domain: NAGVMQNPRHLVRRRGQEARLRCSPMKGHSHVYWYRQLPEEGLKFMVYLQKENIIDESGMPKERFSAEFPKEGPSILRIQQVVRGDSAAYFCASSPSGAGNTIYFGEGSWLTVV.

V and J are TRBV27 and TRBJ2-4; the D gene is possibly TRBD2 (6 bases). In germline, CDR1 is MNHEY, CDR2 SMNVEV (reference sequence). Trimming took off 2 bases at V and 1 base at J, with 9 bases between the two ends. The CDR3 is 15 residues long. Here the CDR3 DNA reads TGTGCCAGCAGTTTAACTCTAGCGGCCAAAAACATTCAGTACTTC. This translates into CASSLTLAAKNIQYF.

This chain connects TRBV11-2 to TRBJ2-1; maybe TRBD1 (5 bases). The CDR3 contains 14 residues. V lost 5 bases, J lost 3 bases, and 11 bases lay in between. CDR1 is SGHAT and CDR2 is FQNNGV in the germline V gene. The CDR3 DNA sequence: TGTGCCAGCAGCAGCCGACAGAGCTACAATGAGCAGTTCTTC. The encoded protein is CASSSRQSYNEQFF.

This rearrangement joins TRBV28 to TRBJ2-3, with D perhaps matching TRBD1 or TRBD2 (6 bases each). Per germline, CDR1 MDHEN and CDR2 SYDVKM. The germline V and J ends were trimmed by 9 bases and 0 bases, with 16 bases remaining between them. The CDR3 is 15 residues long. The CDR3 sequence: CASSGGGRSTDTQYF. The CDR3 region has the DNA TGTGCCAGTTCTGGAGGGGGTCGCAGCACAGATACGCAGTATTTT. Together with reference TRBV28 and TRBJ2-3, the CDR3 gives the full variable domain: DVKVTQSSRYLVKRTGEKVFLECVQDMDHENMFWYRQDPGLGLRLIYFSYDVKMKEKGDIPEGYSVSREKKERFSLILESASTNQTSMYLCASSGGGRSTDTQYFGPGTRLTVL.

V gene TRBV6-6 combines with J gene TRBJ2-1; 7 bases align to TRBD1. V trimming: 8 bases; J trimming: 0 bases; junction bases outside the gene matches: 7. Germline assignment: CDR1 MNHNY and CDR2 SVGAGI (reference sequence). The CDR3 is 15 residues long. The CDR3 DNA reads TGTGCCAGCCTCCTGGACAGGAGCTCCTACAATGAGCAGTTCTTC. Translated, it gives CASLLDRSSYNEQFF.

This rearrangement joins TRBV5-1 to TRBJ2-5, with 10 bases matching TRBD1. The CDR3 runs 16 residues. With 2 bases clipped from V and 7 bases from J, the junction kept 11 bases outside the gene matches. Germline CDR1 is SGHRS and CDR2 is YFSETQ. The DNA for the CDR3 is TGCGCCAGCAGCTTCCTGGGACAGGGGTCGTCTGGGACCCAGTACTTC. This sequence encodes CASSFLGQGSSGTQYF.

This clone was seen once. The V and J genes are TRBV11-2 and TRBJ1-1, with 8 nucleotides matching TRBD1. Germline V gene lookup returns CDR1 SGHAT and CDR2 FQNNGV. With V trimmed by 5 bases and J by 5 bases, 4 bases remained unmatched. The CDR3 sequence is 13 residues long. The CDR3 DNA sequence: TGTGCCAGCAGCACCCAGGGGGCGACTGAAGCTTTCTTT. It encodes CASSTQGATEAFF.

The CDR3 bases are TGTGCCAGCAGCCAAGCCCGAGGGGGGGGCAGAACCACCAGCAATCAGCCCCAGCATTTT. It translates to CASSQARGGGRTTSNQPQHF. V is TRBV3-1 (or the pseudogene TRBV3-2) and J is TRBJ1-5; tentatively, D is TRBD1 (6 bases). Trimming shortened V by 1 base and J by 1 base, and 23 bases separated the two germline ends. The CDR3 runs 20 residues. Germline V gene data show CDR1 as LGHDT and CDR2 as YNNKEL (reference sequence).

The rearrangement joins TRBV27 to TRBJ2-7; maybe TRBD2 (6 bases). CDR1 is MNHEY and CDR2 is SMNVEV in the germline V gene (reference sequence). V dropped 8 bases and J dropped 0 bases, with 11 bases sitting between them. This CDR3 has 13 amino acids. In DNA, the CDR3 is TGTGCCAGCCGTCCGGGACTCTCCTACGAGCAGTACTTC. Its protein product is CASRPGLSYEQYF.

This chain uses TRBV27 with TRBJ2-1, with 13 bases aligning to TRBD2. Germline values: CDR1 MNHEY, CDR2 SMNVEV (reference sequence). This CDR3 is 16 amino acids long. Trimming cost V 5 bases and J 6 bases; bases outside gene matches: 7. DNA of the CDR3: TGTGCCAGCAGTAGCCGGACTAGCGGGAGTCGCAATGAGCAGTTCTTC. Protein: CASSSRTSGSRNEQFF.

The rearrangement uses TRBV28 and TRBJ2-7; tentatively, D is TRBD2 (6 bases). The CDR3 runs to 14 residues. Looked up from germline, CDR1 is MDHEN and CDR2 is SYDVKM. V lost 2 bases to trimming and J lost 6 bases, with 14 bases between them. In DNA, the CDR3 is TGTGCCAGCAGTTTAGCAGGAGGGCCACTCGAGCAGTACTTC. Protein sequence: CASSLAGGPLEQYF.

The chain combines TRBV7-2 with TRBJ2-2; 7 bases match TRBD2. Trimming removed 4 bases from V and 5 bases from J; junction bases left unmatched: 4. The CDR3 consists of 14 residues. The V gene's germline CDR1 is SGHTA and CDR2 FQGNSA. The DNA for the CDR3 is TGTGCCAGCAGCTCCCATAGCGGGACCGGGGAGCTGTTTTTT. Translation gives CASSSHSGTGELFF.

V usage is TRBV2 and J usage is TRBJ2-1; 10 positions match TRBD1. This CDR3 region has 12 residues. J was trimmed by 8 bases and V by 8 bases; bases with no gene match: 3. Germline loops: CDR1 SNHLY, CDR2 FYNNEI. The CDR3: CASGQGGYEQFF. In nucleotides, the CDR3 is TGTGCCAGCGGACAGGGGGGATATGAGCAGTTCTTC.

The rearrangement uses TRBV9 and TRBJ1-1; 7 bases align to TRBD1. The length of the CDR3 is 14 residues. V was pared by 0 bases and J by 7 bases, with 6 bases of the junction left unmatched. Germline CDR1 and CDR2: SGDLS and YYNGEE. Here the CDR3 reads CASSVGGQPVEAFF. In nucleotides, the CDR3 is TGTGCCAGCAGCGTAGGGGGACAGCCGGTTGAAGCTTTCTTT. Combining the CDR3 with reference TRBV9 and TRBJ1-1 gives the whole variable domain DSGVTQTPKHLITATGQRVTLRCSPRSGDLSVYWYQQSLDQGLQFLIQYYNGEERAKGNILERFSAQQFPDLHSELNLSSLELGDSALYFCASSVGGQPVEAFFGQGTRLTVV.

The chain couples TRBV18 to TRBJ2-2; 7 positions agree with TRBD1. This CDR3 has 16 amino acids. With 5 bases clipped from V and 12 bases from J, the junction kept 18 bases outside the gene matches. Per the germline V gene, CDR1 is KGHSH and CDR2 is LQKENI. The CDR3 DNA sequence: TGTGCCAGCTCATCGGGGACAGCGGCCAGGACGGGGAAGCTGTTTTTT. Translation gives CASSSGTAARTGKLFF.

The chain is built from TRBV18 and TRBJ2-7; tentative D call: TRBD2 (6 bases). The germline CDR1 and CDR2 sequences are KGHSH and LQKENI. CDR3 length: 15 amino acids. Trimming shortened V by 3 bases and J by 5 bases, and 17 bases separated the two germline ends. The CDR3 DNA sequence: TGTGCCAGCTCACCCGTCCCCCTAGCGAGCAACGAGCAGTACTTC. Its protein product is CASSPVPLASNEQYF.

J is TRBJ2-7 and V is TRBV7-2; D unclear. The V end lost 5 bases, the J end lost 4 bases, and 9 bases lay between the germline ends. CDR1 is SGHTA, CDR2 FQGNSA, per germline. The CDR3 is 12 amino acids. CDR3 in DNA: TGTGCCAGCAGCCGTGGCCCTTACGAGCAGTACTTC. Encoded protein: CASSRGPYEQYF.

The chain couples TRBV30 to TRBJ2-2; D not certain. V lost 5 bases, J lost 7 bases, and 8 bases lay in between. The germline V gene encodes CDR1 GTSNPN and CDR2 SVGIG (reference sequence). This CDR3 is built from 11 residues. CDR3 bases: TGTGCCTGGTCCCCTTACGGGGAGCTGTTTTTT. Its translation is CAWSPYGELFF.

This chain links TRBV5-1 with TRBJ1-1, with TRBD1 as a possible D gene (5 bases). Trimming left V 0 bases short and J 3 bases short, with 12 bases between. There are 15 residues in the CDR3. The germline V gene has CDR1 SGHRS and CDR2 YFSETQ. CDR3 in amino acids: CASSLAGARDTEAFF. CDR3 DNA sequence: TGCGCCAGCAGCTTGGCCGGGGCGAGAGACACTGAAGCTTTCTTT. Combining the CDR3 with reference TRBV5-1 and TRBJ1-1 gives the whole variable domain KAGVTQTPRYLIKTRGQQVTLSCSPISGHRSVSWYQQTPGQGLQFLFEYFSETQRNKGNFPGRFSGRQFSNSRSEMNVSTLELGDSALYLCASSLAGARDTEAFFGQGTRLTVV.